The rows below give T cell receptor beta chains drawn from one sample of a study of cytomegalovirus exposure and HLA in healthy donors. The repertoire was sequenced with immunoSEQ multiplex PCR; TCRdb's copy has only in-frame clones and lacks some. Counted here are approximately 150,000 clones, over 70% occurring once; the ten biggest clones make up approximately 7%. Sequenced input: PBMCs. These receptors all stem from a woman in her forties in good health and CMV-seropositive. Both conserved end residues are part of each CDR3. D genes are given only for firm matches. The size entry is marked missing in some rows and otherwise reads once, few, many or a size class.

J gene,clone size,V gene,D gene,CDR3 protein,CDR3 DNA
TRBJ1-1,-,TRBV4-1,-,CASSHSPVGNTEAFF,TGCGCCAGCAGCCATTCTCCGGTTGGGAACACTGAAGCTTTCTTT
TRBJ1-2,-,TRBV5-4,-,CASSSPLLAYGYTF,TGTGCCAGCAGCTCCCCCCTCTTAGCATATGGCTACACCTTC
TRBJ2-1,-,TRBV7-2,TRBD1,CASSQRQGQNNEQFF,TGTGCCAGCAGCCAGAGACAGGGGCAGAACAATGAGCAGTTCTTC
TRBJ2-1,once,TRBV7-6,-,CASSLGGRSYNEQFF,TGTGCCAGCAGCTTAGGGGGGCGGAGCTACAATGAGCAGTTCTTC
TRBJ2-7,-,TRBV6-1,TRBD2,CTSGGNYEQYF,TGTACTAGCGGGGGAAACTACGAGCAGTACTTC
TRBJ1-2,-,TRBV2,TRBD1,CASGGDRAFYGYTF,TGTGCCAGCGGAGGGGACAGGGCTTTCTATGGCTACACCTTC
TRBJ2-2,-,TRBV7-9,-,CASSPRVGFPTSTGELFF,TGTGCCAGCAGCCCTAGGGTAGGGTTTCCTACTAGCACCGGGGAGCTGTTTTTT
TRBJ1-4,once,TRBV30,-,CAWSVRQGNEKLFF,TGTGCCTGGAGTGTACGCCAGGGAAACGAAAAACTGTTTTTT
TRBJ2-5,few,TRBV11-3,-,CASSSSGAETQYF,TGTGCCAGCAGCTCATCAGGCGCGGAGACCCAGTACTTC
TRBJ1-1,-,TRBV7-9,-,CASSLEADTEAFF,TGTGCCAGCAGCTTAGAGGCGGACACTGAAGCTTTCTTT
TRBJ2-2,-,TRBV30,TRBD1,CAWSLGQGTGELFF,TGTGCCTGGAGTTTAGGACAGGGGACCGGGGAGCTGTTTTTT
TRBJ1-4,few,TRBV6-1,TRBD1,CAFRDRSREKLFF,TGTGCCTTCCGGGACAGAAGTCGTGAAAAACTGTTTTTT
TRBJ2-3,-,TRBV29-1,TRBD1,CSGDRGDTQYF,TGCAGCGGTGACAGGGGAGATACGCAGTATTTT
TRBJ1-1,-,TRBV5-5,TRBD1,CASSFDRGSGTEAFF,TGTGCCAGCAGCTTCGACAGGGGGTCCGGCACTGAAGCTTTCTTT
TRBJ1-2,-,TRBV5-6,-,CASSLVEQNYGYTF,TGTGCCAGCAGCTTGGTGGAACAGAACTATGGCTACACCTTC